This T cell receptor (beta chain) was obtained from a study of shared clonotypes between healthy human individuals. The DNA input per sorted-subset replicate PCR was 200 ng, corresponding to tens of thousands of T cell genomes. TCRdb keeps only in-frame clones here, not all; method: immunoSEQ multiplex PCR. Of over a million clones detected, 95% to 97% appear once; the ten largest clones hold over 1%. From germline, CDR1 is MNHEY and CDR2 SMNVEV (reference sequence). The V and J ends lost 2 bases and 5 bases respectively, with 12 bases between them. The CDR3 extends over 14 amino acids. Turning to this clone: Its antigen is undetermined.

Nashville, Tennessee was home to all donors, each a Caucasian adult. The study, taken as a whole, reports: Clonotypes which were not shared had lower generation probabilities than clonotypes that all four donors shared.

The sample consisted of naive CD4+ T cells sorted from blood. Subset given: CD45RA+ positively selected. The TCR comes from a man aged 30-40 years in good health. J is TRBJ2-5 and V is TRBV27; D gene ambiguous. The CDR3 loop is CASSLSPPRETQYF. DNA for the CDR3: TGTGCCAGCAGTTTAAGCCCCCCCCGGGAGACCCAGTACTTC.